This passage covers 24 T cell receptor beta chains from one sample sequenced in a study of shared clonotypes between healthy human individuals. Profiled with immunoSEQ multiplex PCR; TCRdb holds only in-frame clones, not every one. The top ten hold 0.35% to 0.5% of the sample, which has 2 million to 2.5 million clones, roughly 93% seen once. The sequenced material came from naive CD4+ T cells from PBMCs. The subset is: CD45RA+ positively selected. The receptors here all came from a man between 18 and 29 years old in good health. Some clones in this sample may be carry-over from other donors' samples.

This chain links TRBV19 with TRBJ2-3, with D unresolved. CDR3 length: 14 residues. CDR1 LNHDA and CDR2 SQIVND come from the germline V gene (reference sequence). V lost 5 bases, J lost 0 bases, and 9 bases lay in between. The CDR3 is CASSFGHSTDTQYF. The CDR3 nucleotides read TGTGCCAGTAGTTTCGGGCATAGCACAGATACGCAGTATTTT.

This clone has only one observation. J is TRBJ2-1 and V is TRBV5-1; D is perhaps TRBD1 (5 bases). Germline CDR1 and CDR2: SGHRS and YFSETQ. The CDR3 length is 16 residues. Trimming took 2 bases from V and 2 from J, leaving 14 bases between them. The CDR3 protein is CASSLAPETAYNEQFF. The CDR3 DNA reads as TGCGCCAGCAGCTTAGCCCCGGAGACAGCCTACAATGAGCAGTTCTTC. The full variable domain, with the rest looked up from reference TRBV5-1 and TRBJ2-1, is KAGVTQTPRYLIKTRGQQVTLSCSPISGHRSVSWYQQTPGQGLQFLFEYFSETQRNKGNFPGRFSGRQFSNSRSEMNVSTLELGDSALYLCASSLAPETAYNEQFFGPGTRLTVL.

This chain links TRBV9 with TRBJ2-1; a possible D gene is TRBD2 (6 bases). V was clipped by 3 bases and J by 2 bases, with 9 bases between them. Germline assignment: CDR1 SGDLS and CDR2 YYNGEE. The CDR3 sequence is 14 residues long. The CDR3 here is CASSAGLPYNEQFF. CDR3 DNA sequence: TGTGCCAGCAGCGCGGGACTTCCCTACAATGAGCAGTTCTTC.

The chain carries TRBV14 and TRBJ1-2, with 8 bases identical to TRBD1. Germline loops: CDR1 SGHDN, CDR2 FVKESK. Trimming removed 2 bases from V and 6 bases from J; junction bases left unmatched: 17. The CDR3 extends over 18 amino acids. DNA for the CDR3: TGTGCCAGCAGCCAAAAGACAGGGGTAGAGTCAATAATCGATGGCTACACCTTC. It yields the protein CASSQKTGVESIIDGYTF.

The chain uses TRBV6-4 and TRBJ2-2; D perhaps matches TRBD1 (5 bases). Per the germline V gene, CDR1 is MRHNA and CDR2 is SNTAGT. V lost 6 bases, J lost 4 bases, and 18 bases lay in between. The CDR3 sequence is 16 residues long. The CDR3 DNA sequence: TGTGCCAGCAGGCCCCTGGGTCAGGGCGGCACCGGGGAGCTGTTTTTT. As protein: CASRPLGQGGTGELFF.

The chain's CDR3 is CASSLVQGAFGNTIYF. DNA of the CDR3: TGCGCCAGCAGCTTGGTTCAGGGGGCGTTTGGAAACACCATATATTTT. The genes are TRBV5-1 and TRBJ1-3, with 8 bases identical to TRBD1. Per germline, CDR1 SGHRS and CDR2 YFSETQ. This CDR3 is built from 16 residues. The J segment lost 3 bases and the V segment lost 0 bases, leaving 5 bases of the junction unmatched. The full variable domain, completed using reference TRBV5-1 and TRBJ1-3, is KAGVTQTPRYLIKTRGQQVTLSCSPISGHRSVSWYQQTPGQGLQFLFEYFSETQRNKGNFPGRFSGRQFSNSRSEMNVSTLELGDSALYLCASSLVQGAFGNTIYFGEGSWLTVV.

CDR3 in amino acids: CASSLSGSNVGEQYF. The CDR3 region has the DNA TGTGCCAGCAGCTTAAGCGGTTCCAACGTGGGGGAGCAGTACTTC. The chain combines TRBV7-9 with TRBJ2-7; tentative D call: TRBD2 (5 bases). Trimming shortened V by 2 bases and J by 7 bases, and 18 bases separated the two germline ends. The CDR3 length is 15 residues. The germline V gene has CDR1 SEHNR and CDR2 FQNEAQ (reference sequence).

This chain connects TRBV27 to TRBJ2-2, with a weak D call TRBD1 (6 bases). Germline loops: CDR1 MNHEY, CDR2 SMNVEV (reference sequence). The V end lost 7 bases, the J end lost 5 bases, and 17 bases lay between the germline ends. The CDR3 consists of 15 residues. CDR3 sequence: CASTFNRVQTGELFF. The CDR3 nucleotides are TGTGCCAGCACCTTCAACAGGGTTCAGACCGGGGAGCTGTTTTTT.

The CDR3 DNA reads TGCGCCAGCAGCTTCACCCCGGGACAGGGTCCCGGGGAGCTGTTTTTT. As protein: CASSFTPGQGPGELFF. The chain is built from TRBV5-1 and TRBJ2-2, with 9 nucleotides matching TRBD1. This CDR3 has 16 amino acids. Germline V gene data show CDR1 as SGHRS and CDR2 as YFSETQ. After removal of 2 bases from V and 6 bases from J, the junction contained 8 bases not matched to a gene.

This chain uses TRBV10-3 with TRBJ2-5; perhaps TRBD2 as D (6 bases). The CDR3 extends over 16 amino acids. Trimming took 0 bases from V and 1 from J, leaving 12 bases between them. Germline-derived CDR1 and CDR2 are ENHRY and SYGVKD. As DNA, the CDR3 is TGTGCCATCAGTGAGTCATCAGGAGCGGGCCAAGAGACCCAGTACTTC. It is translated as CAISESSGAGQETQYF.

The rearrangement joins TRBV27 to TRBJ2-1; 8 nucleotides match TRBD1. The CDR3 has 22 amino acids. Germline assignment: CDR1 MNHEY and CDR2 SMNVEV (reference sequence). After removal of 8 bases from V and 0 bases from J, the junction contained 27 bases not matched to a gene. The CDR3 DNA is TGTGCCAGCCAAGACCAAATGGGGACAGGCGTACCGTATTTCAGCTCCTACAATGAGCAGTTCTTC. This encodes CASQDQMGTGVPYFSSYNEQFF.

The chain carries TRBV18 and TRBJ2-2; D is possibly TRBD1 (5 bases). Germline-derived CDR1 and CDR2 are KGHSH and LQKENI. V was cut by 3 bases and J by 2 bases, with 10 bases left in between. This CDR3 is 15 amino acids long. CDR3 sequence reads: CASSPRQINTGELFF. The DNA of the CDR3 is TGTGCCAGCTCACCCCGACAGATCAACACCGGGGAGCTGTTTTTT.

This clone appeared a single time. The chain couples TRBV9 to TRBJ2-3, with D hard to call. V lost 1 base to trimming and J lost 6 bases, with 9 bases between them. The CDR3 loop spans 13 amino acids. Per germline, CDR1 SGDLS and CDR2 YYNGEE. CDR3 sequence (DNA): TGTGCCAGCAGCGTACCCGAGGCTGATACGCAGTATTTT. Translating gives CASSVPEADTQYF.

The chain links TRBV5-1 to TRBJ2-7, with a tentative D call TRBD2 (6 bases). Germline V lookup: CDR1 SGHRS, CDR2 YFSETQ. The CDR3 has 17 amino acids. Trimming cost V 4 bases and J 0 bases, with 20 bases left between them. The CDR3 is CASSLGRTWEASYEQYF. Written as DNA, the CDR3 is TGCGCCAGCAGCCTAGGGCGTACGTGGGAGGCCTCCTACGAGCAGTACTTC. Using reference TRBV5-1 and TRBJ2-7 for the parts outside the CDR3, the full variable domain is KAGVTQTPRYLIKTRGQQVTLSCSPISGHRSVSWYQQTPGQGLQFLFEYFSETQRNKGNFPGRFSGRQFSNSRSEMNVSTLELGDSALYLCASSLGRTWEASYEQYFGPGTRLTVT.

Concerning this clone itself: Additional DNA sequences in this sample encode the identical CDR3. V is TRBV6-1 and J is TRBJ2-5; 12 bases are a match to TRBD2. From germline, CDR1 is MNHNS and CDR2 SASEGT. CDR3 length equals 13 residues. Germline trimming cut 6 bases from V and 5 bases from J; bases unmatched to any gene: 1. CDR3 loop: CASRLAGGETQYF. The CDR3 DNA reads TGTGCCAGCAGACTAGCGGGAGGCGAGACCCAGTACTTC.

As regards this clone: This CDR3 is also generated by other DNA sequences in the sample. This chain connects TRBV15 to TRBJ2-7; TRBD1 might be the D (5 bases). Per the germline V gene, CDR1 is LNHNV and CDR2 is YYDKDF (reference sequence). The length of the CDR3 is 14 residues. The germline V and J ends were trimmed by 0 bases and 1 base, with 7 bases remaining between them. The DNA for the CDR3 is TGTGCCACCAGCAGAGACAGGGCTTCCTACGAGCAGTACTTC. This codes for CATSRDRASYEQYF.

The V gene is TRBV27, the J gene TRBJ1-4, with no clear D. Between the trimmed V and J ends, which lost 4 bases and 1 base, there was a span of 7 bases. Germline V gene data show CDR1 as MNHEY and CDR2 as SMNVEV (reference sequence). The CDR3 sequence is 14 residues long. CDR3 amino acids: CASSSFGTNEKLFF. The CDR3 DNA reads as TGTGCCAGCAGTTCTTTCGGAACTAATGAAAAACTGTTTTTT.

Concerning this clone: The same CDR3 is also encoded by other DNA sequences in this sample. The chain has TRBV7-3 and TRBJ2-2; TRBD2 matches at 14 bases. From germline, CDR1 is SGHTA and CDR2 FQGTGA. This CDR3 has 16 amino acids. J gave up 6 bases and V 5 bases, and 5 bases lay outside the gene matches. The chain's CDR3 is CASSLGLAGGAGELFF. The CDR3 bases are TGTGCCAGCAGCCTCGGACTAGCGGGAGGTGCCGGGGAGCTGTTTTTT.

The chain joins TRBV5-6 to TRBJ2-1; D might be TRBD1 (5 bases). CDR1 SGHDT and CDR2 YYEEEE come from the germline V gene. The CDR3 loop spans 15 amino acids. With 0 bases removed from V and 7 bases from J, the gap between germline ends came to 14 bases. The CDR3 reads CASSLASAGLNEQFF. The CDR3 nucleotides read TGTGCCAGCAGCTTGGCCTCGGCAGGGTTGAATGAGCAGTTCTTC.

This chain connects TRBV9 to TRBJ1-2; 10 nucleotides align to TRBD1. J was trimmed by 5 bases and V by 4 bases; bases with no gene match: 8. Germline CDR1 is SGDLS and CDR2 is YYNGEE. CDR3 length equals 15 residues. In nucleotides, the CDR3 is TGTGCCAGCAGCCCCCGGGACAGGGGTTGGTATGGCTACACCTTC. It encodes CASSPRDRGWYGYTF.

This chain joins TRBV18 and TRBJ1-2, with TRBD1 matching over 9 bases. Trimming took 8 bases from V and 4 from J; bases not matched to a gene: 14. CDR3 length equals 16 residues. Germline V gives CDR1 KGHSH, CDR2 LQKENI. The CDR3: CASLGTGSVYSYGYTF. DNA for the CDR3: TGTGCCAGCCTCGGGACAGGGTCCGTGTATAGCTATGGCTACACCTTC.

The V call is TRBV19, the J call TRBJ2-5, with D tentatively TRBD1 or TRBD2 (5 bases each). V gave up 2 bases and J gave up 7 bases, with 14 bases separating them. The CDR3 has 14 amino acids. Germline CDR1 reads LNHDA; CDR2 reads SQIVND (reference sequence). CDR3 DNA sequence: TGTGCCAGTAGTATACGGGGTCCTGGGGGGACCCAGTACTTC. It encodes CASSIRGPGGTQYF.

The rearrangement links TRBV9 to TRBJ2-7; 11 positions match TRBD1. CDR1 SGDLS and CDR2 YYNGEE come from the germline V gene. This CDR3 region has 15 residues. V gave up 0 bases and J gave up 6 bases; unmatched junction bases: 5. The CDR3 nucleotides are TGTGCCAGCAGCGTAGGGACAGGGGGCTTGAGCGAGCAGTACTTC. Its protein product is CASSVGTGGLSEQYF.

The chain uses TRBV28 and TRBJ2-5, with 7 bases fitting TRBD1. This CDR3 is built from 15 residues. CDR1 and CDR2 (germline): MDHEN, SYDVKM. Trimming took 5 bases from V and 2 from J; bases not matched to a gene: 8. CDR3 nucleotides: TGTGCCAGCAGTACCTCGGGCAGGGGGCAAGAGACCCAGTACTTC. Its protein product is CASSTSGRGQETQYF.